This T cell receptor beta chain stems from a study of early T cells in non-severe SARS-CoV-2 infection. Unique molecular identifiers were added to individual cDNA molecules. TCRdb called the 5' RACE reads again in MiXCR, with one record for every CDR3 protein. Of approximately 50,000 distinct CDR3 sequences in the sample, around a tenth were seen once. This clonotype was observed at least ten times. The CDR3 contains 14 residues. The V gene's germline CDR1 is SGHNT and CDR2 YYREEE (reference sequence). J lost 7 bases, V lost 0 bases, and 3 bases had no gene match. V usage is TRBV5-4 and J usage is TRBJ2-1; 8 bases map to TRBD2. The receptor was derived from an adult who was a healthcare worker with PCR-confirmed SARS-CoV-2 infection or an uninfected control (not recorded which). Sequences were obtained from whole blood. The chain's CDR3 is CASSLALAENEQFF. CDR3 nucleotides: TGTGCCAGCAGCTTGGCACTAGCGGAGAATGAGCAGTTCTTC. Complete variable domain (other parts from reference TRBV5-4 and TRBJ2-1): ETGVTQSPTHLIKTRGQQVTLRCSSQSGHNTVSWYQQALGQGPQFIFQYYREEENGRGNFPPRFSGLQFPNYSSELNVNALELDDSALYLCASSLALAENEQFFGPGTRLTVL.